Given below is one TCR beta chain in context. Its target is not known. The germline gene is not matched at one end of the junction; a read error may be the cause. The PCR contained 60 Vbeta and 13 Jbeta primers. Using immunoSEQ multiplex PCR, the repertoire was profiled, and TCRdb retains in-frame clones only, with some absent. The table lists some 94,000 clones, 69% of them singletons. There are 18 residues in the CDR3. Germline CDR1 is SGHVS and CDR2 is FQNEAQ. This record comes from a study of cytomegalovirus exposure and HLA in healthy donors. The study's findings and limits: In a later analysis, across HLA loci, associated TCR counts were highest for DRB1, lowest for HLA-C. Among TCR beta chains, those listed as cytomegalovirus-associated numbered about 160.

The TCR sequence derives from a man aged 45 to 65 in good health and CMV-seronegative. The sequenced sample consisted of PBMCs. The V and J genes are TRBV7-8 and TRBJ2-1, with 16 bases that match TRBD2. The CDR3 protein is CANSSGLAGGPLYNEQFF. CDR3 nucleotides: TGTGCCAACAGCTCGGGACTAGCGGGAGGGCCTCTCTACAATGAGCAGTTCTTC.